Given below is one T cell receptor beta chain in context. What it recognizes is unknown. As the sequencing template, cDNA was produced by extracting RNA and reverse transcribing it. The data were produced by immunoSEQ multiplex PCR, yet TCRdb's version contains in-frame clones alone and is incomplete. This sample yields 100,000 to 150,000 clones, of which over 55% are seen a single time; 4.5% to 6% belongs to the top ten. The data belong to a study of CD8+ T cells in alopecia areata. Treatment specified: oral pan-JAK inhibitor, 5-10 mg twice daily. Germline values: CDR1 SQVTM, CDR2 ANQGSEA. Deletions cut 5 bases from V and 3 bases from J, with 14 bases between. The CDR3 runs to 14 residues. Points from the study as a whole: In scalp samples, resident alphabeta T cells of normal skin are also sequenced. One nonresponder makes the tie between baseline CD8+ expansion and response uncertain.

The clonotype originates from a human donor with alopecia areata. The V and J genes are TRBV29-1 and TRBJ1-3; unclear D gene. Sequencing was performed on CD4+ T cells sorted from blood, taken at week 4, from a patient treated with tofacitinib. CDR3 DNA: TGCAGCGTTAATTCCGGGAACAGTGGAAACACCATATATTTT. Translating it yields CSVNSGNSGNTIYF.